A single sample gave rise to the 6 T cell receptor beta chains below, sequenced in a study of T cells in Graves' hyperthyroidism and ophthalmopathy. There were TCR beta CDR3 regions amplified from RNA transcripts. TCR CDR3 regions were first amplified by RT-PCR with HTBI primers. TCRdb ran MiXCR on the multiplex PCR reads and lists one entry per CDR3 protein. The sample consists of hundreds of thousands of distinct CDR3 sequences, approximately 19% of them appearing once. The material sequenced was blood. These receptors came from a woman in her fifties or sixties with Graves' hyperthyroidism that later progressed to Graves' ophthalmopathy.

The CDR3: CASSKRAGEGETQYF. In nucleotides, the CDR3 is TGTGCCAGCAGCAAGAGGGCGGGGGAGGGAGAGACCCAGTACTTC. The chain is built from TRBV7-2 and TRBJ2-5; TRBD2 matches at 7 bases. The CDR3 runs 15 residues. CDR1 and CDR2 from the germline V gene are SGHTA and FQGNSA. J lost 4 bases, V lost 5 bases, and 10 bases had no gene match.

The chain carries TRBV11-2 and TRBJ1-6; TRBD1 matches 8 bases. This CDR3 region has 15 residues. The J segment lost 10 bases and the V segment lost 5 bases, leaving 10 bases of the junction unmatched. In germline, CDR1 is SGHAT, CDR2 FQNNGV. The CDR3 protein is CASSLTAGGKSPLHF. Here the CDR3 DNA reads TGTGCCAGCAGCCTAACGGCAGGGGGCAAGTCACCCCTCCACTTT.

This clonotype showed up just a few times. Written as DNA, the CDR3 is TGTGCCAGCAGCCCCATCCAGAATAATTCACCCCTCCACTTT. It specifies CASSPIQNNSPLHF. The V and J genes are TRBV5-6 and TRBJ1-6, with D uncertain. V lost 4 bases to trimming and J lost 5 bases, with 10 bases between them. The CDR3 consists of 14 residues. Germline loops: CDR1 SGHDT, CDR2 YYEEEE.

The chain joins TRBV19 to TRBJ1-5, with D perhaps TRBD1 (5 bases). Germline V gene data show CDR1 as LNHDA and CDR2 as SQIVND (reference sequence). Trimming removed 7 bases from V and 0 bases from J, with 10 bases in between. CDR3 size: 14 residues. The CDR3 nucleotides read TGTGCCAGTACGGGGGACTATAGCAATCAGCCCCAGCATTTT. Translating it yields CASTGDYSNQPQHF.

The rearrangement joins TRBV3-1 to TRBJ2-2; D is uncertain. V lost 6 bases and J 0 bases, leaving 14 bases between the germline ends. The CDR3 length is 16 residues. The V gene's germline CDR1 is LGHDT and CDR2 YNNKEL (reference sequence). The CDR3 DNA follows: TGTGCCAGCAGGCATTCCAGTGACGCGAACACCGGGGAGCTGTTTTTT. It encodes CASRHSSDANTGELFF. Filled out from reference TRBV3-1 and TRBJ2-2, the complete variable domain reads DTAVSQTPKYLVTQMGNDKSIKCEQNLGHDTMYWYKQDSKKFLKIMFSYNNKELIINETVPNRFSPKSPDKAHLNLHINSLELGDSAVYFCASRHSSDANTGELFFGEGSRLTVL.

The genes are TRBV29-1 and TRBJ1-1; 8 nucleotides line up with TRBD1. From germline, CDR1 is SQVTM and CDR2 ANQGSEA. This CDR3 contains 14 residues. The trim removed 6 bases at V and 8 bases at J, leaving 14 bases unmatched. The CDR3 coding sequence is TGCAGCGTCCGCCCCGGGGCCACAGGGGGGGAAGCTTTCTTT. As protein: CSVRPGATGGEAFF.